This T cell receptor (beta chain) is from a study of OX40 agonist ivuxolimab in advanced cancers. Study at large: Each dose-escalation patient presented with hepatocellular carcinoma, melanoma, renal cell or head and neck cancer. The eligibility criteria allowed prior anti-PD-1, anti-PD-L1 or anti-CTLA-4 therapy, and 40% had some.

The data were produced by immunoSEQ multiplex PCR, yet TCRdb's version contains in-frame clones alone and is incomplete. The sample includes roughly 48,000 clones, approximately 85% seen only once; the top ten take about 2%. The TCR sequence derives from an adult with an advanced solid tumor such as melanoma, head and neck, liver or kidney cancer. The sequenced sample was CD4+ or CD8+ T cells sorted from blood, obtained in a trial of the OX40 agonist ivuxolimab.

The DNA for the CDR3 is TGTGCCAGCAGTTACTCGAGAGCTAGTCTGGAAGCTTTCTTT. Its translation is CASSYSRASLEAFF. This chain joins TRBV6-6 and TRBJ1-1; D is unclear. Per the germline V gene, CDR1 is MNHNY and CDR2 is SVGAGI (reference sequence). The CDR3 totals 14 residues. V dropped 0 bases and J dropped 8 bases, with 13 bases sitting between them.